The entry below describes one T cell receptor beta chain. Its antigen is unidentified. This sample is drawn from a study of cytomegalovirus exposure and HLA in healthy donors. Study-wide results and caveats: Most sequenced TCRs were rare (though some public TCRs occurred in many donors). Roughly uniform sequencing depth across donors was assumed, possibly incorrectly.

The germline gives CDR1 MDHEN, CDR2 SYDVKM. The CDR3 contains 13 residues. V was shortened by 4 bases and J by 8 bases, with 14 bases between the two germline ends. The PCR had 60 Vbeta and 13 Jbeta primers. TCRdb's copy holds only in-frame clones and misses some; the assay was immunoSEQ multiplex PCR. The sample carries some 140,000 clones, more than 80% recorded once. Sequencing was carried out using PBMCs. The rearrangement links TRBV28 to TRBJ1-2; no reliable D call. The TCR was taken from a woman aged 25 to 39 in good health and CMV-seropositive. DNA of the CDR3: TGTGCCAGCAGTTCCGGCGCCCAGCGGGGCTACACCTTC. Translation: CASSSGAQRGYTF.